This T cell receptor beta chain was profiled in a study of CXCR3-negative and CXCR3-positive naive CD8 T cells. Study-wide findings and caveats: TRB CDR3 hydrophobicity was greater in CXCR3-positive naive cells than in CXCR3-negative naive cells.

This CDR3 has 15 residues. Germline values: CDR1 MGHRA, CDR2 YSYEKL. As concerns this clonotype: Its specificity is not known.

UMI-labeled 5' RACE yielded the TRB cDNA libraries. TCRdb reprocessed the 5' RACE reads and reports one entry per CDR3 protein, with no DNA. The sample's table shows some 60,000 distinct CDR3 sequences. This sequence was found in a human donor in good health. Some clones in this sample may be carry-over from other donors' samples. The material sequenced was naive CXCR3+ CD8+ T cells from blood. Regarding subset: CD45RO-CCR7+CD27+CD95- naive CD8+ T cells expressing CXCR3 (TNR3+). The chain links TRBV4-1 to TRBJ1-3. Here the CDR3 reads CASTHLPQGGNTIYF.